This T cell receptor (beta chain) was obtained from a study of patients and donors after allogeneic stem cell transplantation. TCRdb re-called the RT-PCR reads through MiXCR, storing one row per CDR3 protein. Here the sample spans some 960,000 distinct CDR3 sequences, more than 15% being singletons. Deletions cut 4 bases from V and 8 bases from J, with 18 bases between. The CDR3 loop spans 14 amino acids. Germline CDR1 SGHRS, CDR2 YFSETQ. The clonotype was recovered from a human donor who was either an allogeneic HSCT recipient or a stem cell or donor lymphocyte infusion donor (not recorded which). It is not recorded whose cells these are; they may come from a transplant donor. The chain links TRBV5-1 to TRBJ1-2, with D perhaps TRBD1 (6 bases). Sequences were obtained from blood, either unsorted or a sorted T cell fraction (not recorded which). Here the CDR3 reads CASSTTQGSLGYTF. For the CDR3, the DNA is TGCGCCAGCAGCACAACACAGGGTTCTCTCGGCTACACCTTC.